What follows is one T cell receptor beta chain and its context. As yet, its antigen is unknown. The record originates from a study of OX40 agonist ivuxolimab in advanced cancers. Findings of the study overall: The mean number of expanded clones was higher in CD8+ T cells than in CD4+.

Assay used: immunoSEQ multiplex PCR; TCRdb lists only in-frame clones, some missing. This table has 30,000 to 40,000 clones, about 84% appearing once. Between the trimmed V and J ends, which lost 7 bases and 4 bases, there was a span of 11 bases. In germline, CDR1 is MDHEN, CDR2 SYDVKM. The CDR3 covers 12 residues. The receptor was isolated from an adult with an advanced solid tumor such as melanoma, head and neck, liver or kidney cancer. The J gene is TRBJ2-7, the V gene TRBV28; D unclear. The sequencing here drew on CD4+ or CD8+ T cells sorted from blood, taken in a trial of the OX40 agonist ivuxolimab. The CDR3 bases are TGTGCCAGCAACATATCTCCATACGAGCAGTACTTC. This encodes CASNISPYEQYF.